This record covers a single TCR beta chain. Antigen specificity is unknown. This sample stems from a study of OX40 agonist ivuxolimab in advanced cancers. For the study at large: Dosing consisted of intravenous ivuxolimab at 0.01 to 10 mg/kg every 2 weeks. The group had a mean age of roughly 56 years, ranged from roughly 23 to 85, and was 80% to 90% male. Study results and limitations: Clonal expansion from baseline to week 6 occurred in both CD4+ and CD8+ T cells.

The germline V gene has CDR1 LNHDA and CDR2 SQIVND (reference sequence). This CDR3 contains 13 residues. V lost 6 bases to trimming and J lost 3 bases; unmatched junction nucleotides: 4. Data came from immunoSEQ multiplex PCR; TCRdb stores just in-frame clones and leaves some out. This sample yields about 82,000 clones, of which more than 80% are seen a single time; more than 2% belongs to the top ten. This receptor was identified in an adult with an advanced solid tumor such as melanoma, head and neck, liver or kidney cancer. The sequences come from CD4+ or CD8+ T cells sorted from blood, collected in a trial of the OX40 agonist ivuxolimab. The chain combines TRBV19 with TRBJ1-2; TRBD1 matches at 7 bases. CDR3 sequence: CASRIQGDYGYTF. CDR3 sequence (DNA): TGTGCCAGTAGAATTCAGGGGGACTATGGCTACACCTTC.